The present T cell receptor (beta chain) was sequenced within a study of blood T cell repertoires in COVID-19 (dated by TCRdb to the early 2020s). Study-wide context: Collaborator samples came from the United States, Italy and Spain and covered acute and convalescent phases of COVID-19. The prospective study material was composed of cDNA or gDNA derived from T cells, B-cell-depleted T cells, or PBMCs. Subjects who had been exposed to COVID-19, were actively infected with it, or had recovered from it provided the deeply sampled blood TCRbeta repertoires that made up the dataset. The repertoires were released in a freely available public database intended as a resource for research on the immune response to SARS-CoV-2. Samples came from the ongoing ImmuneRACE study (first 160 participants) plus 1,254 subjects from 6 global collaborators. Nearly every sample came with metadata listing a de-identified subject ID, COVID-19 status, age in years and sex. Where HLA class I and class II types were available, the types were taken from metadata supplied by the sample provider, not from assay-based typing. The study at large found these results: The quantity of clinical and demographic metadata differed by source and by participant and was supplied without curation.

Comments on this clone: Its antigen remains unidentified. Base quality data are lacking; no much larger clone is found one base away.

The CDR3 contains 15 residues, cysteine and phenylalanine counted. The sequence is cut down to CDR3 DNA, 45 bases in frame from base 1. The germline V gene (reference sequence) sets CDR1 to SGHNT and CDR2 to YYREEE. V trim: 0 bases; J trim: 4 bases; unmatched bases: 6. TCRbeta CDR3 regions were amplified from genomic DNA by means of the immunoSEQ Assay, a bias-controlled multiplex PCR. As for the original processing: The number of nucleated cells in each sample was estimated by amplification of reference gene primers within the assay. To quantify the absolute abundance of each unique TCRbeta CDR3 rearrangement, sequence reads were collapsed and filtered. Productive Simpson clonality was computed per sample as the square root of Simpson's diversity index over productive rearrangements. Held by TCRdb, this immuneACCESS table contains in-frame sequences only and omits some clones. Under half of the omission traces to an unresolved V gene where checked; the cause of the rest is unknown. The V and J calls and clone size come from that table; D and trimming were worked out from the DNA. The sample table holds tens of thousands of clones, of which approximately 86% were seen once. Around 5% of the sample is taken by the ten largest.

Collaborating institutions collected whole blood in K2EDTA tubes following their own protocols. For TCRbeta analysis, collaborators shipped samples in one of three forms: frozen whole blood, isolated PBMCs, or DNA extracted from either of those sample types. The sequence was obtained from a man in his 60s with acute or convalescent COVID-19. The sequence links TRBV5-4 to TRBJ1-2, with TRBD1 identical over 7 junction bases. Specimen: peripheral blood. This receptor carries the CDR3 CASSLGQGASYGYTF. In nucleotide form, the sequence is TGTGCCAGCAGCTTGGGACAGGGAGCGAGCTATGGCTACACCTTC.